Listed below are T cell receptor beta chains from one sample, sequenced in a study of T cells and Merkel cell carcinoma outcomes. Repertoires were generated with immunoSEQ multiplex PCR, while TCRdb's copy carries only in-frame clones and drops some. This repertoire shows over a thousand clones, roughly 91% found once; its top ten account for roughly 10%. Sequenced material: tumor tissue from Merkel cell carcinoma. These receptors all stem from a human donor with Merkel cell carcinoma. Both conserved end residues are part of each CDR3. A D gene is named only where the DNA matches it firmly. Clone size is shown for a subset of rows, as once, few, many or a class of expanded clone.

d_gene	v_gene	j_gene	abundance	CDR3aa	CDR3nt
-	TRBV13	TRBJ1-1	-	CASSGGGEAYSEAFF	TGTGCCAGCAGCGGGGGCGGGGAGGCGTATTCTGAAGCTTTCTTT
-	TRBV30	TRBJ2-7	few	CAWRMGANEQYF	TGTGCCTGGAGAATGGGGGCAAACGAGCAGTACTTC
TRBD1	TRBV30	TRBJ1-2	-	CACLPTGQGALGYTF	TGTGCCTGCTTACCAACGGGACAGGGGGCGCTTGGCTACACCTTC
-	TRBV6-5	TRBJ2-1	-	CASSYTQGHGNEQFF	TGTGCCAGCAGTTACACCCAGGGGCATGGAAATGAGCAGTTCTTC
-	TRBV7-2	TRBJ2-2	few	CASSPGALNTGELFF	TGTGCCAGCAGCCCCGGGGCGCTTAACACCGGGGAGCTGTTTTTT
-	TRBV7-9	TRBJ2-3	-	CASSLARTDTQYF	TGTGCCAGCAGCTTAGCAAGGACAGATACGCAGTATTTT
TRBD1	TRBV4-1	TRBJ2-1	-	CASSQDGPPRGTGFGEQFF	TGCGCCAGCAGCCAAGATGGACCCCCTAGAGGGACAGGGTTTGGTGAGCAGTTCTTC
TRBD1	TRBV7-2	TRBJ1-2	-	CASSPVAGTGVGYTF	TGTGCCAGCAGCCCAGTAGCCGGGACAGGGGTTGGCTACACCTTC
TRBD1	TRBV27	TRBJ1-5	-	CASRPYRGLSNQPQHF	TGTGCCAGCAGACCCTACAGGGGATTGAGCAATCAGCCCCAGCATTTT
TRBD2	TRBV9	TRBJ2-1	once	CASSVERVAGVYNEQFF	TGTGCCAGCAGCGTAGAGCGGGTAGCGGGAGTCTACAATGAGCAGTTCTTC
-	TRBV7-3	TRBJ2-1	-	CASSPRGTRIDEQFF	TGTGCCAGCAGCCCAAGGGGGACCCGGATTGATGAGCAGTTCTTC
TRBD2	TRBV6-1	TRBJ2-3	-	CASSRASGRTDTQYF	TGTGCCAGCAGCCGAGCTAGCGGGAGGACAGATACGCAGTATTTT
-	TRBV19	TRBJ2-1	-	CASTPGFAEAYNEQFF	TGTGCCAGTACCCCAGGGTTCGCGGAAGCCTACAATGAGCAGTTCTTC
TRBD1	TRBV28	TRBJ1-5	once	CASTGGLTAQHF	TGTGCCAGCACAGGGGGCCTCACGGCCCAGCATTTT
-	TRBV30	TRBJ1-5	once	CAWSFGQKGQPQHF	TGTGCCTGGAGTTTTGGACAGAAAGGACAGCCCCAGCATTTT
TRBD1	TRBV5-4	TRBJ2-5	-	CASSLSMGQEAGETQYF	TGTGCCAGCAGCTTGTCTATGGGACAGGAGGCCGGAGAGACCCAGTACTTC
TRBD1	TRBV7-9	TRBJ2-1	-	CASSLGVGGEQFF	TGTGCCAGCAGCTTAGGAGTAGGGGGCGAGCAGTTCTTC
-	TRBV7-9	TRBJ2-3	-	CASSLEVETQYF	TGTGCCAGCAGCTTAGAGGTAGAAACGCAGTATTTT
-	TRBV7-2	TRBJ1-5	-	CASTQGENSNQPQHF	TGTGCCAGCACCCAAGGGGAGAATAGCAATCAGCCCCAGCATTTT
TRBD1	TRBV4-1	TRBJ2-1	-	CASSVDRGSYNEQFF	TGCGCCAGCAGCGTGGACAGGGGCTCCTACAATGAGCAGTTCTTC
-	TRBV14	TRBJ1-5	-	CASSLYLGPQHF	TGTGCCAGCAGCCTATACCTAGGGCCCCAGCATTTT
-	TRBV7-6	TRBJ1-2	large	CASSSYAGFLGYTF	TGTGCCAGCAGCTCGTACGCCGGATTTCTTGGCTACACCTTC
TRBD1	TRBV27	TRBJ1-2	-	CASSLGQGVYGYTF	TGTGCCAGCAGTTTAGGACAGGGCGTCTATGGCTACACCTTC
-	TRBV14	TRBJ2-1	few	CASSQEGAEGFF	TGTGCCAGCAGCCAAGAAGGGGCAGAGGGGTTCTTC
-	TRBV28	TRBJ2-3	-	CASRESTDTQYF	TGTGCCAGCAGGGAGAGCACAGATACGCAGTATTTT
-	TRBV7-2	TRBJ2-3	-	CASSLARTDTQYF	TGTGCCAGCAGCTTAGCCCGCACAGATACGCAGTATTTT
-	TRBV4-3	TRBJ1-2	-	CASSQESPGNYGYTF	TGCGCCAGCAGCCAAGAGTCTCCGGGTAACTATGGCTACACCTTC
-	TRBV7-3	TRBJ2-1	-	CASFPGDGSSYNEQFF	TGTGCCAGCTTCCCCGGCGACGGAAGCTCCTACAATGAGCAGTTCTTC
TRBD1	TRBV7-9	TRBJ1-2	-	CATLTGEDGYTF	TGTGCCACCCTGACAGGGGAGGATGGCTACACCTTC
-	TRBV11-1	TRBJ2-5	-	CASSPGGVQETQYF	TGTGCCAGCAGCCCTGGTGGGGTCCAAGAGACCCAGTACTTC
TRBD2	TRBV4-3	TRBJ2-1	-	CASSQRAGGFYNEQFF	TGCGCCAGCAGCCAAAGGGCGGGAGGGTTCTACAATGAGCAGTTCTTC
TRBD1	TRBV10-1	TRBJ2-3	-	CASSPGGRNTDTQYF	TGCGCCAGCAGTCCAGGGGGTCGGAACACAGATACGCAGTATTTT
-	TRBV7-8	TRBJ2-1	-	CASSPHHTGTEQFF	TGTGCCAGCAGCCCCCACCACACCGGGACAGAGCAGTTCTTC
-	TRBV6-5	TRBJ1-1	-	CATHKNTEAFF	TGTGCCACCCACAAGAACACTGAAGCTTTCTTT
TRBD1	TRBV29-1	TRBJ2-7	-	CSVLPRGDRGDEQYF	TGCAGCGTGCTCCCACGTGGGGACAGGGGCGACGAGCAGTACTTC
TRBD1	TRBV29-1	TRBJ1-1	-	CSARTGENTEAFF	TGCAGCGCTCGGACAGGGGAGAACACTGAAGCTTTCTTT
-	TRBV14	TRBJ2-5	-	CASSLAPQETQYF	TGTGCCAGCAGCCTCGCGCCCCAAGAGACCCAGTACTTC
-	TRBV9	TRBJ2-5	few	CASSSPGGKETQYF	TGTGCCAGCAGTAGCCCCGGGGGCAAAGAGACCCAGTACTTC
-	TRBV6-6	TRBJ1-2	-	CASSLIEGGSYGYTF	TGTGCCAGCAGCTTGATCGAGGGGGGGTCCTATGGCTACACCTTC
-	TRBV7-9	TRBJ2-7	-	CASSIAGSSYEQYF	TGTGCCAGCAGTATAGCCGGGAGCTCCTACGAGCAGTACTTC
-	TRBV6-6	TRBJ1-3	-	CASRAGESGNTIYF	TGTGCCAGCAGAGCAGGGGAATCTGGAAACACCATATATTTT
TRBD1	TRBV28	TRBJ2-5	once	CASSRGQTQETQYF	TGTGCCAGCAGCAGGGGACAGACCCAAGAGACCCAGTACTTC
-	TRBV7-2	TRBJ1-1	-	CASSLAGGNTEAFF	TGTGCCAGCAGCTTAGCTGGGGGGAACACTGAAGCTTTCTTT
-	TRBV19	TRBJ1-2	-	CASSIDLRGTFRGYTF	TGTGCCAGTAGTATAGATTTGAGGGGAACTTTTCGTGGCTACACCTTC
TRBD2	TRBV7-3	TRBJ2-1	once	CASSTGTSGSGNEQFF	TGTGCCAGCAGCACCGGGACTAGCGGGAGCGGGAATGAGCAGTTCTTC
-	TRBV4-1	TRBJ1-1	-	CASSYGEDTEAFF	TGCGCCAGCAGCTACGGGGAGGACACTGAAGCTTTCTTT
-	TRBV30	TRBJ2-2	few	CAWSGQLTGELFF	TGTGCCTGGAGTGGACAGCTCACCGGGGAGCTGTTTTTT
-	TRBV5-1	TRBJ2-2	-	CASSLGHTNTGELFF	TGCGCCAGCAGCTTGGGGCATACGAACACCGGGGAGCTGTTTTTT
TRBD1	TRBV9	TRBJ1-4	-	CASSRGTGNEKLFF	TGTGCCAGCAGCCGTGGGACAGGGAATGAAAAACTGTTTTTT
TRBD1	TRBV28	TRBJ2-5	few	CASSPRDRRRETQYF	TGTGCCAGCAGCCCCCGGGACAGGAGGAGAGAGACCCAGTACTTC
-	TRBV6-5	TRBJ1-1	once	CASSTGHNTEAFF	TGTGCCAGCAGTACCGGACATAACACTGAAGCTTTCTTT
-	TRBV9	TRBJ2-2	-	CASSVQGTGELFF	TGTGCCAGCAGCGTTCAGGGGACCGGGGAGCTGTTTTTT
-	TRBV9	TRBJ2-1	-	CASSVMSEGSNEQFF	TGTGCCAGCAGCGTAATGTCCGAGGGCTCGAATGAGCAGTTCTTC
TRBD1	TRBV4-1	TRBJ2-1	-	CASSLTGTAYNEQFF	TGCGCCAGCAGCCTGACAGGGACAGCCTACAATGAGCAGTTCTTC
-	TRBV13	TRBJ2-1	-	CASSRTGGRSSYNEQFF	TGTGCCAGCAGCCGGACCGGCGGGCGTAGCTCCTACAATGAGCAGTTCTTC